This T cell receptor beta chain was identified in a study of blood T cell repertoires in COVID-19. Study-level background: T cells, B-cell-depleted T cells, or PBMCs provided the cDNA or gDNA that served as material.

Clones were sequenced by immunoSEQ multiplex PCR, and TCRdb holds only the in-frame ones, with some missing. The data hold around 240,000 clones, with around 89% observed a single time. Everyone who took part was roughly 18 to 89 years old, and they came from 24 US areas. It was within 2 weeks before study entry that exposed participants met a COVID-19 case. Losses at the gene ends were 6 bases for V and 9 bases for J; bases not matched to a gene: 4. This CDR3 is built from 13 residues. Germline V gives CDR1 MDHEN, CDR2 SYDVKM. This receptor was obtained from a man aged 50 to 59 who had been exposed to COVID-19. The chain is built from TRBV28 and TRBJ1-6; 8 bases agree with TRBD1. Sequencing was performed on PBMCs or T cells enriched from blood (not recorded which). The chain's CDR3 is CASRSDRVSPLHF. For the CDR3, the DNA is TGTGCCAGCAGGTCGGACAGGGTTTCACCCCTCCACTTT.